This passage covers 21 T cell receptor beta chains from one sample sequenced in a study of T-cell memory formation after mild COVID-19. Each CDR3 protein gets one entry after TCRdb re-called the 5' RACE reads with MiXCR. The table records hundreds of thousands of distinct CDR3 sequences, roughly 15% of them present only once. The sequenced material came from PBMCs or a T cell subset sorted from them (not recorded which). The receptors come from a young man who had mild COVID-19 (a few samples of this study predate the infection). Cell type and time point are not known.

This clonotype was seen only a few times. The chain uses TRBV7-9 and TRBJ1-2; 7 bases are a match to TRBD1. The V gene's germline CDR1 is SEHNR and CDR2 FQNEAQ (reference sequence). The CDR3 runs 14 residues. Trimming took 5 bases from V and 7 from J; bases not matched to a gene: 10. This CDR3 reads CASSPHDRVVGYTF. The DNA of the CDR3 is TGTGCCAGCAGCCCCCACGACAGGGTCGTTGGCTACACCTTC.

This clonotype has more than one count but fewer than ten. The chain links TRBV7-3 to TRBJ2-3; TRBD1 might be the D (5 bases). V lost 1 base and J lost 2, with 13 bases in between. The germline gives CDR1 SGHTA, CDR2 FQGTGA. The CDR3 spans 16 residues. The CDR3 region is CASSLRGSGATDTQYF. For the CDR3, the DNA is TGTGCCAGCAGCTTAAGGGGTAGTGGGGCCACAGATACGCAGTATTTT.

The rearrangement links TRBV24-1 to TRBJ2-5; tentative D call: TRBD2 (5 bases). The CDR3 covers 13 residues. Germline V gives CDR1 KGHDR, CDR2 SFDVKD. V lost 2 bases, J lost 3 bases, and 6 bases lay in between. In DNA form, the CDR3 reads TGTGCCACCAGTGATTCCGGGGAAGAGACCCAGTACTTC. Protein sequence: CATSDSGEETQYF.

The chain recombines TRBV5-1 with TRBJ2-5, with D maybe TRBD2 (6 bases). The germline gives CDR1 SGHRS, CDR2 YFSETQ. The CDR3 extends over 15 amino acids. Trimming pared 6 bases from V and 5 bases from J, leaving 20 bases between. The CDR3 DNA follows: TGCGCCAGCACCGGTAGCGGATTACCTTCGGAGACCCAGTACTTC. Translation: CASTGSGLPSETQYF.

The V call is TRBV3-1, the J call TRBJ2-3, with D unresolved. The germline V and J ends were trimmed by 4 bases and 2 bases, with 7 bases remaining between them. Germline CDR1 LGHDT, CDR2 YNNKEL (reference sequence). The CDR3 is 13 amino acids. Here the CDR3 reads CASSRAHTDTQYF. Written as DNA, the CDR3 is TGTGCCAGCAGCCGGGCTCACACAGATACGCAGTATTTT.

The sample holds a few counts of this clonotype. The chain uses TRBV7-2 and TRBJ2-3; D gene uncertain. The CDR3 length is 14 residues. Germline V lookup: CDR1 SGHTA, CDR2 FQGNSA. V lost 3 bases and J 3 bases, leaving 10 bases between the germline ends. CDR3: CASSFLVSTDTQYF. CDR3 bases: TGTGCCAGCAGCTTCCTAGTCAGTACAGATACGCAGTATTTT.

This rearrangement joins TRBV19 to TRBJ1-5, with D unresolved. Germline values: CDR1 LNHDA, CDR2 SQIVND (reference sequence). The germline V and J ends were trimmed by 4 bases and 2 bases, with 12 bases remaining between them. CDR3 length: 15 amino acids. CDR3 bases: TGTGCCAGTAGTACCCCGCAGGCCGGCAATCAGCCCCAGCATTTT. Its protein product is CASSTPQAGNQPQHF.

The chain couples TRBV6-2 or TRBV6-3 to TRBJ2-3; D is possibly TRBD2 (6 bases). This CDR3 region has 14 residues. V was cut by 6 bases and J by 2 bases, with 12 bases left in between. Germline-derived CDR1 and CDR2 are MNHEY and SVGEGT. For the CDR3, the DNA is TGTGCCAGCAGCTGGGGGGTACCCACAGATACGCAGTATTTT. Translating gives CASSWGVPTDTQYF.

This clonotype has only a few counts. This chain connects TRBV15 to TRBJ1-6; the D gene is possibly TRBD1 (6 bases). V was cut by 8 bases and J by 7 bases, with 15 bases left in between. In germline, CDR1 is LNHNV, CDR2 YYDKDF (reference sequence). The CDR3 is made up of 14 amino acids. CDR3 nucleotides: TGTGCCACCCTTCCTGGACAGCGGAATTCACCCCTCCACTTT. It translates to CATLPGQRNSPLHF.

The sample holds a few counts of this clonotype. This sequence joins TRBV7-2 and TRBJ1-1; D is unclear. The V and J ends lost 3 bases and 5 bases respectively, with 13 bases between them. This CDR3 is 14 amino acids long. Germline lookup yields CDR1 SGHTA and CDR2 FQGNSA. CDR3 bases: TGTGCCAGCAGCTTCGTAGGGAAGGGAACTGAAGCTTTCTTT. Protein sequence: CASSFVGKGTEAFF.

This chain connects TRBV27 to TRBJ1-3, with D hard to call. CDR1 MNHEY and CDR2 SMNVEV come from the germline V gene (reference sequence). The V end lost 4 bases, the J end lost 0 bases, and 10 bases lay between the germline ends. The length of the CDR3 is 15 residues. CDR3 sequence (DNA): TGTGCCAGCAGTTCTAGTCCTTACTCTGGAAACACCATATATTTT. Its protein is CASSSSPYSGNTIYF.

The chain links TRBV28 to TRBJ1-4, with TRBD1 matching over 8 bases. The CDR3 contains 16 residues. J was trimmed by 7 bases and V by 7 bases; bases with no gene match: 14. From germline, CDR1 is MDHEN and CDR2 SYDVKM. CDR3 nucleotides: TGTGCCAGCATAAGGTCTCCACAGGGGGTTGGTGAAAAACTGTTTTTT. Protein sequence: CASIRSPQGVGEKLFF. Using reference TRBV28 and TRBJ1-4 for the parts outside the CDR3, the full variable domain is DVKVTQSSRYLVKRTGEKVFLECVQDMDHENMFWYRQDPGLGLRLIYFSYDVKMKEKGDIPEGYSVSREKKERFSLILESASTNQTSMYLCASIRSPQGVGEKLFFGSGTQLSVL.

This clonotype was seen more than once but under ten times. The chain employs TRBV14 and TRBJ1-1, with a weak D call TRBD1 (6 bases). Trimming cost V 1 base and J 1 base, with 16 bases left between them. The CDR3 has 17 amino acids. CDR1 SGHDN and CDR2 FVKESK come from the germline V gene. The CDR3 spells CASSQGFYREQNTEAFF. As DNA, the CDR3 is TGTGCCAGCAGCCAAGGTTTTTACAGGGAACAGAACACTGAAGCTTTCTTT.

Many counts were recorded for this clonotype. The rearrangement joins TRBV12-3 or TRBV12-4 to TRBJ2-4; 7 nucleotides match TRBD1. The V gene end was trimmed by 4 bases and the J gene end by 7 bases; junction bases not matched to a gene: 7. The CDR3 has 14 residues. CDR3 bases: TGTGCCAGCAGTTACGAGGGGGCCATCAACATTCAGTACTTC. It is translated as CASSYEGAINIQYF.

In its sample, this clonotype was seen a few times. The chain has TRBV16 and TRBJ2-5, with 8 bases identical to TRBD2. Germline-derived CDR1 and CDR2 are KGHSY and FQNENV. V dropped 2 bases and J dropped 0; count of bases not matched to a gene: 11. CDR3 size: 18 residues. CDR3 sequence: CASSQLQRGSPYQETQYF. The DNA for the CDR3 is TGTGCCAGCAGCCAACTTCAGCGGGGGTCTCCGTACCAAGAGACCCAGTACTTC.

In its sample, this clonotype was seen many times. The rearrangement joins TRBV24-1 to TRBJ2-2; D not certain. The CDR3 loop spans 15 amino acids. Trimming removed 3 bases from V and 6 bases from J, with 13 bases in between. CDR1 is KGHDR, CDR2 SFDVKD, per germline. CDR3 bases: TGTGCCACCAGTGATGAGAGTAGGACCTCCGGGGAGCTGTTTTTT. Translating it yields CATSDESRTSGELFF.

This clonotype was seen more than once but under ten times. The chain links TRBV4-1 to TRBJ1-5; D is unresolved. Looked up from germline, CDR1 is MGHRA and CDR2 is YSYEKL. Trimming took 0 bases from V and 4 from J, leaving 4 bases between them. This CDR3 is 13 amino acids long. The CDR3 reads CASSQDTNQPQHF. In nucleotides, the CDR3 is TGCGCCAGCAGCCAAGACACAAATCAGCCCCAGCATTTT.

The chain combines TRBV2 with TRBJ2-5; TRBD2 aligns across 9 bases. Per germline, CDR1 SNHLY and CDR2 FYNNEI. V shed 3 bases and J 5 bases; nucleotides not matched to a gene: 7. The CDR3 sequence is 15 residues long. In DNA, the CDR3 is TGTGCCAGCAGTGAGGGTAGCGGGGGTGTGGAGACCCAGTACTTC. Protein product: CASSEGSGGVETQYF.

The chain joins TRBV6-1 to TRBJ1-3; TRBD1 might be the D (6 bases). CDR1 and CDR2 from the germline V gene are MNHNS and SASEGT. This CDR3 is 15 amino acids long. With 4 bases removed from V and 4 bases from J, the gap between germline ends came to 14 bases. The CDR3 here is CASSAGTGRGNTIYF. CDR3 nucleotides: TGTGCCAGCAGTGCCGGCACAGGGCGCGGAAACACCATATATTTT.

The genes are TRBV15 and TRBJ2-7, with 7 bases fitting TRBD2. This CDR3 is built from 14 residues. J was trimmed by 4 bases and V by 4 bases; bases with no gene match: 7. Per the germline V gene, CDR1 is LNHNV and CDR2 is YYDKDF (reference sequence). The CDR3 loop is CATSTSGVGYEQYF. DNA of the CDR3: TGTGCCACCAGCACCAGCGGGGTGGGTTACGAGCAGTACTTC.

This rearrangement joins TRBV6-2 or TRBV6-3 to TRBJ2-7, with D perhaps matching TRBD1 (6 bases). From germline, CDR1 is MNHEY and CDR2 SVGEGT. Trimming took off 6 bases at V and 2 bases at J, with 11 bases between the two ends. The CDR3 is 13 amino acids. The CDR3: CASSTQGPYEQYV. CDR3 DNA: TGTGCCAGCAGCACACAGGGACCCTACGAGCAGTACGTC.